Each of the 4 T cell receptor beta chains below was sequenced from the same sample in a study of blood T cells in healthy people across ages. A J-beta primer mix and a sample-barcoded 5' primer were used in a second PCR of roughly 6 to 11 cycles. TCRdb processed the 5' RACE reads anew with MiXCR; each CDR3 protein has one entry. There are about 1.1 million distinct CDR3 sequences in the sample; around two fifths occur only once, and about an eighth lies in the top ten. The sequenced sample consisted of blood. All receptors come from a man younger than 35 in good health.

This clonotype was detected only a few times. The chain couples TRBV5-6 to TRBJ2-4, with 7 bases matching TRBD1. The germline gives CDR1 SGHDT, CDR2 YYEEEE. Losses at the gene ends were 0 bases for V and 3 bases for J; bases not matched to a gene: 6. The CDR3 loop spans 16 amino acids. The DNA for the CDR3 is TGTGCCAGCAGCTTGGTGACAGGGAGAGACAAAAACATTCAGTACTTC. Its translation: CASSLVTGRDKNIQYF.

On this clonotype: Compared with germline, one end of the junction differs, possibly owing to a read error. V gene TRBV27 combines with J gene TRBJ2-2; D ambiguous. The V gene's germline CDR1 is MNHEY and CDR2 SMNVEV (reference sequence). The CDR3 totals 13 residues. CDR3 loop: CANSFDRSGELFF. The CDR3 DNA follows: TGTGCCAACAGTTTTGATCGGTCTGGGGAGCTGTTTTTT.

This CDR3 reads CASSFHVGQGDYGYTF. CDR3 DNA sequence: TGTGCCAGCAGCTTCCACGTAGGACAGGGGGACTATGGCTACACCTTC. The genes are TRBV7-2 and TRBJ1-2; 10 bases fit TRBD1. Germline V lookup: CDR1 SGHTA, CDR2 FQGNSA. CDR3 size: 16 residues. Trimming removed 3 bases from V and 3 bases from J; junction bases left unmatched: 7.

The V and J genes are TRBV25-1 and TRBJ2-3; possibly TRBD2 for D (6 bases). Trimming pared 7 bases from V and 5 bases from J, leaving 16 bases between. The germline gives CDR1 MGHDK, CDR2 SYGVNS. The CDR3 spans 14 residues. The CDR3 is CASNAYGGIDTQYF. The CDR3, as DNA: TGTGCCAGCAATGCTTACGGAGGGATAGATACGCAGTATTTT.